These 21 T cell receptor beta chains were sequenced from one sample in a study of cytomegalovirus exposure and HLA in healthy donors (dated by TCRdb to about 2017). The library was built by means of the immunoSEQ multiplex PCR assay. For the multiplex PCR, a mixture combining 60 forward primers for TCR Vbeta segments and 13 reverse primers for TCR Jbeta segments was used. Entries here come from immuneACCESS through TCRdb and include only in-frame sequences with V and J called. Some clones fail to appear in such tables; in the studies checked, an unresolved V gene covers under half of the shortfall, and the cause of the remainder is unknown. The sample table holds 250,000 or so clones, of which around 90% were seen once. Less than 2% of the sample is in the top ten clones. Sequencing used PBMCs. These receptors all stem from a girl aged 2-15 years in good health and CMV-seronegative.

The V gene is TRBV4-2, the J gene TRBJ2-5; 9 bases line up with TRBD1. V lost 3 bases and J lost 5; bases outside the gene matches: 4. CDR1 and CDR2 (germline): LGHNA, YNFKEQ. The length of the CDR3 is 14 residues. CDR3 nucleotides: TGTGCCAGCAGCCAGGGACAGGGAATGGAGACCCAGTACTTC. Translated, it gives CASSQGQGMETQYF.

The chain uses TRBV29-1 and TRBJ2-1, with 7 bases fitting TRBD2. Germline V CDR1 and CDR2: SQVTM, ANQGSEA. Germline trimming cut 5 bases from V and 2 bases from J; bases unmatched to any gene: 6. The CDR3 covers 14 residues. CDR3 coding DNA: TGCAGCGTTATTTTTCTAGCGGCCTACAATGAGCAGTTCTTC. It translates to CSVIFLAAYNEQFF.

The chain links TRBV7-9 to TRBJ1-2; 7 bases are a match to TRBD1. The CDR3 runs 14 residues. Germline-derived CDR1 and CDR2 are SEHNR and FQNEAQ (reference sequence). Trimming cost V 4 bases and J 0 bases; bases outside gene matches: 2. The DNA of the CDR3 is TGTGCCAGCAGCTCAGGGGGGACTAACTATGGCTACACCTTC. As protein: CASSSGGTNYGYTF.

On this clone itself: This sample also contains other DNA sequences that code for the same CDR3. Here the CDR3 DNA reads TGCGCCAGCAGCTTTAAGGGACAGAACACTGAAGCTTTCTTT. Translation: CASSFKGQNTEAFF. The J gene is TRBJ1-1, the V gene TRBV5-1; D might be TRBD1 (6 bases). Germline CDR1 SGHRS, CDR2 YFSETQ. CDR3 length equals 14 residues. The V end lost 2 bases, the J end lost 1 base, and 9 bases lay between the germline ends. Complete variable domain (other parts from reference TRBV5-1 and TRBJ1-1): KAGVTQTPRYLIKTRGQQVTLSCSPISGHRSVSWYQQTPGQGLQFLFEYFSETQRNKGNFPGRFSGRQFSNSRSEMNVSTLELGDSALYLCASSFKGQNTEAFFGQGTRLTVV.

V is TRBV19 and J is TRBJ2-1; TRBD2 matches 8 bases. V lost 4 bases and J lost 8; bases outside the gene matches: 10. Germline CDR1 LNHDA, CDR2 SQIVND (reference sequence). This CDR3 contains 15 residues. The CDR3 protein is CASSKTGTSIYEQFF. The CDR3 DNA sequence: TGTGCCAGTAGTAAAACCGGGACTAGTATCTATGAGCAGTTCTTC.

The chain couples TRBV6-1 to TRBJ1-1; 10 nucleotides align to TRBD1. This CDR3 spans 13 amino acids. V was pared by 6 bases and J by 10 bases, with 8 bases of the junction left unmatched. Germline V gives CDR1 MNHNS, CDR2 SASEGT. CDR3 region: CASSETGGRGAFF. The CDR3 coding sequence is TGTGCCAGCAGCGAGACAGGGGGCAGAGGAGCTTTCTTT.

The CDR3 sequence: CASSPQGWDYGYTF. The DNA of the CDR3 is TGTGCCAGCAGCCCACAGGGGTGGGACTATGGCTACACCTTC. The chain links TRBV6-5 to TRBJ1-2, with 7 positions matching TRBD1. Germline CDR1 reads MNHEY; CDR2 reads SVGAGI. This CDR3 is built from 14 residues. Unmatched junction bases numbered 7, after V lost 6 bases and J lost 3 bases.

V usage is TRBV7-8 and J usage is TRBJ2-5, with D perhaps matching TRBD2 (5 bases). The germline gives CDR1 SGHVS, CDR2 FQNEAQ. The CDR3 loop spans 16 amino acids. Trimming took 1 base from V and 5 from J, leaving 17 bases between them. CDR3 bases: TGTGCCAGCAGCTTAGTATTCGAAGGCGGGTCGGAGACCCAGTACTTC. Translated: CASSLVFEGGSETQYF.

The chain uses TRBV27 and TRBJ2-1, with 7 bases that match TRBD2. V shed 5 bases and J 4 bases; nucleotides not matched to a gene: 8. This CDR3 has 15 residues. Germline CDR1 reads MNHEY; CDR2 reads SMNVEV (reference sequence). The chain's CDR3 is CASSATSSGYNEQFF. The CDR3 nucleotides read TGTGCCAGCAGTGCGACTAGCTCGGGTTACAATGAGCAGTTCTTC.

The chain has TRBV10-2 and TRBJ1-4; no clear D gene. CDR3 length: 14 residues. Trimming took off 6 bases at V and 11 bases at J, with 19 bases between the two ends. Germline assignment: CDR1 WSHSY and CDR2 SAAADI. The CDR3 here is CASSAGEVFGKLFF. CDR3 in DNA: TGCGCCAGCAGCGCTGGGGAGGTCTTTGGGAAACTGTTTTTT.

The chain is built from TRBV7-6 and TRBJ2-1; D is unclear. The CDR3 has 12 residues. Germline assignment: CDR1 SGHVS and CDR2 FNYEAQ. Trimming cost V 5 bases and J 6 bases, with 8 bases left between them. CDR3 protein: CASSLNRNEQFF. The DNA of the CDR3 is TGTGCCAGCAGCCTAAACCGCAATGAGCAGTTCTTC.

The V call is TRBV7-6, the J call TRBJ2-3, with 13 bases that match TRBD2. The junction had 10 bases not matched to a gene; V was cut back by 2 bases and J by 2 bases. This CDR3 is 19 amino acids long. Germline values: CDR1 SGHVS, CDR2 FNYEAQ. The CDR3, as DNA: TGTGCCAGCAGCTTATTTCCGGGACTAGCGGGGAGTGTCACAGATACGCAGTATTTT. Residues: CASSLFPGLAGSVTDTQYF.

The rearrangement links TRBV10-3 to TRBJ2-3, with TRBD2 matching over 12 bases. The germline gives CDR1 ENHRY, CDR2 SYGVKD. V was pared by 6 bases and J by 2 bases, with 3 bases of the junction left unmatched. The CDR3 covers 15 residues. CDR3 region: CAIRLAGGITDTQYF. DNA for the CDR3: TGTGCCATCAGACTAGCGGGAGGAATCACAGATACGCAGTATTTT.

This rearrangement joins TRBV21-1 to TRBJ2-1; TRBD2 reflects the table's D call only, with no check against the DNA. TRBV21-1 represents a pseudogene. There are 15 residues in the CDR3. The CDR3 DNA follows: TGTGCCAGCAGCAAAGTTCTAGCGGGAGGGAATGAGCAGTTCTTC. It specifies CASSKVLAGGNEQFF.

This chain links TRBV11-2 with TRBJ1-3, with D perhaps matching TRBD1 (6 bases). CDR1 is SGHAT, CDR2 FQNNGV, per germline. The CDR3 contains 15 residues. V shed 1 base and J shed 1 base, with 8 bases lying between them. CDR3 sequence: CASSLAGESGNTIYF. CDR3 bases: TGTGCCAGCAGCTTAGCAGGGGAATCTGGAAACACCATATATTTT. Full variable domain (remainder filled in from reference TRBV11-2 and TRBJ1-3): EAGVAQSPRYKIIEKRQSVAFWCNPISGHATLYWYQQILGQGPKLLIQFQNNGVVDDSQLPKDRFSAERLKGVDSTLKIQPAKLEDSAVYLCASSLAGESGNTIYFGEGSWLTVV.

This clone was observed a single time. The chain joins TRBV11-2 to TRBJ2-7, with D perhaps matching TRBD2 (5 bases). The CDR3 has 15 amino acids. V lost 1 base and J 4 bases, leaving 14 bases between the germline ends. Germline lookup yields CDR1 SGHAT and CDR2 FQNNGV. The CDR3 nucleotides read TGTGCCAGCAGCTTAGGCGCGGGCCGGTCATACGAGCAGTACTTC. This gives the protein CASSLGAGRSYEQYF.

This clone was found once. The V call is TRBV4-1, the J call TRBJ2-3; 7 bases line up with TRBD1. The V gene end was trimmed by 3 bases and the J gene end by 1 base; junction bases not matched to a gene: 4. This CDR3 comprises 15 residues. Germline assignment: CDR1 MGHRA and CDR2 YSYEKL. The CDR3 region is CASSHPGQRTDTQYF. Written as DNA, the CDR3 is TGCGCCAGCAGCCATCCGGGACAGCGCACAGATACGCAGTATTTT.

CDR3 in amino acids: CASRILQISYNEQFF. In nucleotides, the CDR3 is TGTGCCAGCAGAATCCTCCAGATCTCCTACAATGAGCAGTTCTTC. The gene calls are TRBV2 and TRBJ2-1; no clear D. The germline gives CDR1 SNHLY, CDR2 FYNNEI. Trimming stripped 6 bases from V and 0 bases from J, with 12 bases between. The CDR3 sequence is 15 residues long.

The chain is built from TRBV7-6 and TRBJ2-3; possible D gene TRBD1, 5 bases. V was pared by 5 bases and J by 4 bases, with 19 bases between. The CDR3 contains 16 residues. CDR1 and CDR2 (germline): SGHVS, FNYEAQ. In DNA, the CDR3 is TGTGCCAGCAGCCCAGCGTACGGGCAGGGCGCAGATACGCAGTATTTT. Its protein product is CASSPAYGQGADTQYF.

This rearrangement joins TRBV7-9 to TRBJ1-1; 7 positions agree with TRBD1. In germline, CDR1 is SEHNR, CDR2 FQNEAQ (reference sequence). The CDR3 is made up of 15 amino acids. Germline trimming cut 5 bases from V and 2 bases from J; bases unmatched to any gene: 8. The CDR3 is CASSRWDRPNTEAFF. The CDR3 DNA sequence: TGTGCCAGCAGCCGCTGGGACAGACCTAACACTGAAGCTTTCTTT.

This clone occurred once. The J gene is TRBJ1-2, the V gene TRBV2; possibly TRBD1 for D (6 bases). This CDR3 contains 14 residues. V lost 0 bases, J lost 6 bases, and 11 bases lay in between. Germline CDR1 reads SNHLY; CDR2 reads FYNNEI. The DNA for the CDR3 is TGTGCCAGCAGTGAAGCGACGGGGGGGCATGGCTACACCTTC. Amino acid sequence: CASSEATGGHGYTF.